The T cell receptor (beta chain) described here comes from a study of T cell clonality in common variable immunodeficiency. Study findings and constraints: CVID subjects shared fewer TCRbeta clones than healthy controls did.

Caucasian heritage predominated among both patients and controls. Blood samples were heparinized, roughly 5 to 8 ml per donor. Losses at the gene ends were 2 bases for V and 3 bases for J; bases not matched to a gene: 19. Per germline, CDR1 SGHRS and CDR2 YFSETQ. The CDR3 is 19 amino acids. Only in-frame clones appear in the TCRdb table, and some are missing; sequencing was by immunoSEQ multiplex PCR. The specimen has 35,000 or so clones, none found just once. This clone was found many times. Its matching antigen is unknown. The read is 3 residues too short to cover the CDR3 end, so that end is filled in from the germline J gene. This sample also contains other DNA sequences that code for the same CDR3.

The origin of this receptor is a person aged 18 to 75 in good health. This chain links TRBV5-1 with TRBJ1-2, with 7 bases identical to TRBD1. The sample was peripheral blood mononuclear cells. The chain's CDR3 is CASSLTFRRRPGQYYGYTF. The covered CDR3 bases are TGCGCCAGCAGCTTAACCTTTAGAAGACGACCGGGACAGTACTATGGC.